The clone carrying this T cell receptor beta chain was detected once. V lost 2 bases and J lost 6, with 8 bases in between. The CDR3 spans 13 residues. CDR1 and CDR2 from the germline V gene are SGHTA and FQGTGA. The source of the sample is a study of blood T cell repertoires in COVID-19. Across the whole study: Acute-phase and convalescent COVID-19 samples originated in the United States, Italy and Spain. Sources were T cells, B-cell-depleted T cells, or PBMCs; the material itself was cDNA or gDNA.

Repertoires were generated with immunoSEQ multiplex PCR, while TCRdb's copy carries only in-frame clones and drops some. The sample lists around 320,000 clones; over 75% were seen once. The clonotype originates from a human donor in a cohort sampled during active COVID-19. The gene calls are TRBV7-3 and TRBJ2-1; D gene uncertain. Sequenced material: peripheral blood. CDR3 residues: CASSLFSGNEQFF. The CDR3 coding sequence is TGTGCCAGCAGCTTATTCTCGGGCAATGAGCAGTTCTTC.